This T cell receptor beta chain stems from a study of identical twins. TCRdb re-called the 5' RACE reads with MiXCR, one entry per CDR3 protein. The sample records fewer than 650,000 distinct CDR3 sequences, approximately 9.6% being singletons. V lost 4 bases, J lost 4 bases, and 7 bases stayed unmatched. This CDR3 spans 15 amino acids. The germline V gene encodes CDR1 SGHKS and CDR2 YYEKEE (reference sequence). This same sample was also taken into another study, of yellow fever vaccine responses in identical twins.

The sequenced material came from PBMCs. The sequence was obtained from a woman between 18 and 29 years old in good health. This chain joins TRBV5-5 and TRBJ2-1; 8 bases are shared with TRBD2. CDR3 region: CASSQGLVGYNEQFF. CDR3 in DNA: TGTGCCAGCAGCCAGGGACTAGTGGGTTACAATGAGCAGTTCTTC.